Below, 10 T cell receptor beta chains from the same sample are listed, as sequenced in a study of Ad26.COV2.S vaccination and SARS-CoV-2 variants. This sample's treatment: over 15 received Ad26.COV2.S at low or high dose, single or two shots; roughly five received placebo; per-sample allocation not given. Vaccine and placebo recipients were sampled on day 63 after the first injection. Assay used: immunoSEQ multiplex PCR; TCRdb lists only in-frame clones, some missing. The table shows some 320,000 clones, with 85% to 90% occurring only once. The material sequenced was peripheral blood, taken in a trial of Ad26.COV2.S vaccine versus placebo. These receptors originate from a person aged 18-60 years who received the Ad26.COV2.S COVID-19 vaccine or a placebo.

CDR3: CASSLVFGGADTQYF. As DNA, the CDR3 is TGTGCCAGCAGCTTAGTTTTCGGGGGTGCAGATACGCAGTATTTT. This chain joins TRBV7-6 and TRBJ2-3; D is perhaps TRBD2 (6 bases). V dropped 1 base and J dropped 4 bases, with 12 bases sitting between them. Germline V gives CDR1 SGHVS, CDR2 FNYEAQ. This CDR3 contains 15 residues. The full variable domain, its missing parts supplied by reference TRBV7-6 and TRBJ2-3, is GAGVSQSPRYKVTKRGQDVALRCDPISGHVSLYWYRQALGQGPEFLTYFNYEAQQDKSGLPNDRFSAERPEGSISTLTIQRTEQRDSAMYRCASSLVFGGADTQYFGPGTRLTVL.

This rearrangement joins TRBV5-6 to TRBJ2-3; tentatively, D is TRBD2 (6 bases). V was cut by 5 bases and J by 0 bases, with 19 bases left in between. This CDR3 is 17 amino acids long. CDR1 is SGHDT and CDR2 is YYEEEE in the germline V gene. The CDR3 is CASSRFRGGASTDTQYF. The CDR3 DNA sequence: TGTGCCAGCAGTCGATTCCGGGGAGGCGCAAGCACAGATACGCAGTATTTT.

This clone was counted once. The rearrangement links TRBV6-1 to TRBJ2-4; the D is unclear. From germline, CDR1 is MNHNS and CDR2 SASEGT. V was cut by 2 bases and J by 7 bases, with 12 bases left in between. CDR3 size: 14 residues. The CDR3 region is CASSERFRSNIQYF. The CDR3, as DNA: TGTGCCAGCAGTGAAAGGTTTCGTAGTAACATTCAGTACTTC.

The chain uses TRBV19 and TRBJ1-4; D unclear. CDR1 and CDR2 from the germline V gene are LNHDA and SQIVND (reference sequence). This CDR3 contains 11 residues. Deletions cut 6 bases from V and 7 bases from J, with 6 bases between. CDR3 coding DNA: TGTGCCAGTAGGGGCCGTGAAAAACTGTTTTTT. This codes for CASRGREKLFF.

This chain links TRBV19 with TRBJ1-1; the D is unclear. The CDR3 totals 16 residues. The germline CDR1 and CDR2 sequences are LNHDA and SQIVND (reference sequence). Trimming removed 10 bases from V and 1 base from J, with 22 bases in between. CDR3 residues: CATTILPGWPNTEAFF. CDR3 DNA: TGTGCCACCACGATCCTCCCGGGTTGGCCGAACACTGAAGCTTTCTTT.

V usage is TRBV7-9 and J usage is TRBJ2-1; 9 bases are shared with TRBD1. CDR1 and CDR2 (germline): SEHNR, FQNEAQ (reference sequence). The CDR3 totals 15 residues. V lost 1 base to trimming and J lost 7 bases; unmatched junction nucleotides: 5. The CDR3 DNA reads TGTGCCAGCAGCTTAGGGACAGGGGATCTGAATGAGCAGTTCTTC. It is translated as CASSLGTGDLNEQFF.

This clone was observed a single time. The V and J genes are TRBV19 and TRBJ1-2; TRBD1 is a possible D gene (6 bases). V was clipped by 3 bases and J by 3 bases, with 20 bases between them. The CDR3 sequence is 17 residues long. Germline lookup yields CDR1 LNHDA and CDR2 SQIVND (reference sequence). In nucleotides, the CDR3 is TGTGCCAGTAGTATTCAGGGGAATAGTCTAACCGACTATGGCTACACCTTC. It specifies CASSIQGNSLTDYGYTF.

This chain connects TRBV5-1 to TRBJ1-3, with D unclear. V was cut by 0 bases and J by 4 bases, with 14 bases left in between. Germline V lookup: CDR1 SGHRS, CDR2 YFSETQ. This CDR3 region has 16 residues. CDR3 sequence reads: CASSLGVGFGGNTIYF. The CDR3 nucleotides read TGCGCCAGCAGCTTGGGGGTAGGGTTCGGAGGAAACACCATATATTTT.

The chain recombines TRBV11-2 with TRBJ1-1; TRBD1 is a possible D gene (5 bases). V was cut by 2 bases and J by 4 bases, with 11 bases left in between. The CDR3 is made up of 14 amino acids. Germline assignment: CDR1 SGHAT and CDR2 FQNNGV. CDR3 nucleotide sequence: TGTGCCAGCAGCTTACGTCAGGGAGGCACTGAAGCTTTCTTT. It codes for CASSLRQGGTEAFF. Using reference TRBV11-2 and TRBJ1-1 for the parts outside the CDR3, the full variable domain is EAGVAQSPRYKIIEKRQSVAFWCNPISGHATLYWYQQILGQGPKLLIQFQNNGVVDDSQLPKDRFSAERLKGVDSTLKIQPAKLEDSAVYLCASSLRQGGTEAFFGQGTRLTVV.

This chain joins TRBV27 and TRBJ1-1; D ambiguous. The germline CDR1 and CDR2 sequences are MNHEY and SMNVEV (reference sequence). V was cut by 4 bases and J by 4 bases, with 13 bases left in between. The length of the CDR3 is 14 residues. The CDR3 spells CASSWEGSSTEAFF. CDR3 DNA sequence: TGTGCCAGCAGTTGGGAGGGTTCGTCCACTGAAGCTTTCTTT.